The next 18 T cell receptor beta chains were all read from a single sample in a study of blood T cell repertoires in COVID-19. Using immunoSEQ multiplex PCR, the repertoire was profiled, and TCRdb retains in-frame clones only, with some absent. The repertoire consists of roughly 50,000 clones, with just over 90% occurring once and the leading ten covering 8.4%. The sequencing sample was made of peripheral blood. All receptors come from a middle-aged woman with active COVID-19.

The V and J genes are TRBV10-2 and TRBJ1-1; D gene unclear. CDR3 length equals 15 residues. V was cut by 3 bases and J by 11 bases, with 22 bases left in between. CDR1 is WSHSY, CDR2 SAAADI, per germline. The CDR3 region has the DNA TGCGCCAGCAGTGACCAAAGTGTCGGGAGATCTGGGGCTTTCTTT. Translating gives CASSDQSVGRSGAFF.

This chain joins TRBV6-1 and TRBJ2-5; 9 nucleotides line up with TRBD2. The germline V gene has CDR1 MNHNS and CDR2 SASEGT. The V gene end was trimmed by 4 bases and the J gene end by 0 bases; junction bases not matched to a gene: 15. The CDR3 spans 19 residues. CDR3 loop: CASSAARTSVPGDQETQYF. The DNA of the CDR3 is TGTGCCAGCAGTGCGGCTAGGACTAGCGTCCCGGGGGACCAAGAGACCCAGTACTTC.

This clone was detected a few times. The rearrangement uses TRBV7-9 and TRBJ1-2; TRBD1 is a possible D gene (5 bases). CDR1 and CDR2 (germline): SEHNR, FQNEAQ (reference sequence). The CDR3 is made up of 15 amino acids. Trimming stripped 1 base from V and 3 bases from J, with 12 bases between. The CDR3 sequence is CASSLVVGGDYGYTF. The DNA of the CDR3 is TGTGCCAGCAGCTTAGTCGTGGGGGGAGACTATGGCTACACCTTC.

The genes are TRBV18 and TRBJ2-1; perhaps TRBD1 as D (6 bases). The germline V gene encodes CDR1 KGHSH and CDR2 LQKENI. Trimming stripped 2 bases from V and 0 bases from J, with 14 bases between. The length of the CDR3 is 17 residues. CDR3 DNA sequence: TGTGCCAGCTCACCAGTGGAGCAGGGGAGCTCCTACAATGAGCAGTTCTTC. Amino acid sequence: CASSPVEQGSSYNEQFF.

The chain couples TRBV9 to TRBJ1-6; 8 bases match TRBD1. V was pared by 0 bases and J by 7 bases, with 12 bases of the junction left unmatched. This CDR3 region has 18 residues. The germline V gene encodes CDR1 SGDLS and CDR2 YYNGEE. This CDR3 is CASSVGGRGPLGNSPLHF. The CDR3, as DNA: TGTGCCAGCAGCGTAGGGGGCAGGGGGCCTCTCGGGAATTCACCCCTCCACTTT.

The J gene is TRBJ2-2, the V gene TRBV2, with 8 bases fitting TRBD1. The CDR3 is 17 amino acids. Trimming took 6 bases from V and 8 from J; bases not matched to a gene: 17. Per the germline V gene, CDR1 is SNHLY and CDR2 is FYNNEI. The CDR3 region is CASSFLRDRRLRGELFF. The CDR3 coding sequence is TGTGCCAGCAGCTTTCTCCGGGACAGGAGACTACGGGGGGAGCTGTTTTTT.

This clone came up once. V gene TRBV25-1 combines with J gene TRBJ1-2; D gene uncertain. V shed 1 base and J shed 5 bases, with 2 bases lying between them. This CDR3 comprises 11 residues. Germline loops: CDR1 MGHDK, CDR2 SYGVNS. The CDR3 coding sequence is TGTGCCAGCAGTGAATCGTATGGCTACACCTTC. It encodes CASSESYGYTF.

V is TRBV4-3 and J is TRBJ2-3; D is ambiguous. The V gene's germline CDR1 is LGHNA and CDR2 YSLEER. Trimming stripped 0 bases from V and 5 bases from J, with 6 bases between. This CDR3 contains 13 residues. CDR3 sequence reads: CASSQDPLDTQYF. The CDR3, as DNA: TGCGCCAGCAGCCAAGACCCTTTAGATACGCAGTATTTT.

On this clone: Its ends do not fully match the called genes, so a read error is possible. The gene calls are TRBV12-3 or TRBV12-4 and TRBJ1-2; D uncertain. This CDR3 region has 13 residues. CDR3 DNA sequence: TGTGCCAGCAGACAAGGACTGAGCTATAGCTACACCTTC. It codes for CASRQGLSYSYTF.

The chain combines TRBV12-3 or TRBV12-4 with TRBJ1-2; D is undetermined. V was shortened by 2 bases and J by 4 bases, with 5 bases between the two germline ends. This CDR3 spans 12 amino acids. CDR3 bases: TGTGCCAGCAGTTTATCTTCCTATGGCTACACCTTC. This gives the protein CASSLSSYGYTF.

The J gene is TRBJ1-1, the V gene TRBV5-4; 7 positions agree with TRBD1. V lost 4 bases, J lost 4 bases, and 16 bases stayed unmatched. The CDR3 has 17 residues. CDR1 SGHNT and CDR2 YYREEE come from the germline V gene (reference sequence). The CDR3 is CASSTRSGGGWGTEAFF. The CDR3 DNA sequence: TGTGCCAGCAGCACGAGAAGTGGAGGGGGCTGGGGCACTGAAGCTTTCTTT.

The chain employs TRBV12-3 or TRBV12-4 and TRBJ2-5; no firm D call. The ends were cut back, 7 bases at V and 1 base at J, with 10 bases in the middle. The CDR3 spans 13 residues. The CDR3 bases are TGTGCCAGCACCCAACACAGCCAAGAGACCCAGTACTTC. It is translated as CASTQHSQETQYF.

The chain has TRBV5-1 and TRBJ2-5, with 7 nucleotides matching TRBD1. The CDR3 covers 14 residues. V lost 4 bases to trimming and J lost 4 bases; unmatched junction nucleotides: 7. CDR1 SGHRS and CDR2 YFSETQ come from the germline V gene. The CDR3 is CASSPTGSGETQYF. The CDR3 region has the DNA TGCGCCAGCAGCCCGACAGGGAGTGGAGAGACCCAGTACTTC. The complete variable domain, with remaining parts taken from reference TRBV5-1 and TRBJ2-5, reads KAGVTQTPRYLIKTRGQQVTLSCSPISGHRSVSWYQQTPGQGLQFLFEYFSETQRNKGNFPGRFSGRQFSNSRSEMNVSTLELGDSALYLCASSPTGSGETQYFGPGTRLLVL.

V and J are TRBV19 and TRBJ2-5; TRBD2 aligns across 7 bases. CDR3 size: 14 residues. V was clipped by 8 bases and J by 2 bases; unmatched bases: 8. The germline CDR1 and CDR2 sequences are LNHDA and SQIVND (reference sequence). CDR3 in DNA: TGTGCCAGTGGGTATCGCGGGGGACAAGAGACCCAGTACTTC. This encodes CASGYRGGQETQYF.

The chain is built from TRBV7-3 and TRBJ1-1, with D possibly being TRBD1 (6 bases). CDR1 is SGHTA and CDR2 is FQGTGA in the germline V gene. V shed 6 bases and J shed 0 bases, with 17 bases lying between them. The CDR3 is made up of 16 amino acids. CDR3 loop: CASSRGQIFMNTEAFF. CDR3 sequence (DNA): TGTGCCAGCAGTCGCGGACAGATTTTCATGAACACTGAAGCTTTCTTT.

The chain carries TRBV5-1 and TRBJ2-2; 9 bases fit TRBD2. CDR1 and CDR2 from the germline V gene are SGHRS and YFSETQ. The CDR3 runs to 16 residues. Trimming took 3 bases from V and 4 from J; bases not matched to a gene: 7. The CDR3 nucleotides read TGCGCCAGCAGCTCGAGCGGGGGGACGGGCACCGGGGAGCTGTTTTTT. Translated, it gives CASSSSGGTGTGELFF.

To note about this clone: Distinct nucleotide sequences in the sample also encode this CDR3. The gene calls are TRBV9 and TRBJ2-7; maybe TRBD2 (6 bases). The CDR3 loop spans 14 amino acids. Trimming stripped 0 bases from V and 2 bases from J, with 9 bases between. CDR1 and CDR2 from the germline V gene are SGDLS and YYNGEE. The CDR3 reads CASSVGLATYEQYF. For the CDR3, the DNA is TGTGCCAGCAGCGTAGGGCTAGCGACCTACGAGCAGTACTTC. The whole variable domain, filled in from reference TRBV9 and TRBJ2-7, reads DSGVTQTPKHLITATGQRVTLRCSPRSGDLSVYWYQQSLDQGLQFLIQYYNGEERAKGNILERFSAQQFPDLHSELNLSSLELGDSALYFCASSVGLATYEQYFGPGTRLTVT.

The chain links TRBV6-5 to TRBJ2-1; D perhaps matches TRBD2 (5 bases). Germline values: CDR1 MNHEY, CDR2 SVGAGI. V was cut by 7 bases and J by 6 bases, with 16 bases left in between. The CDR3 length is 14 residues. The CDR3 loop is CASTRGQGSNEQFF. The CDR3 coding sequence is TGTGCCAGCACTAGAGGGCAAGGAAGCAATGAGCAGTTCTTC.